This T cell receptor (beta chain) originates from a study of PD-1 blockade in classical Hodgkin lymphoma. Findings and limits, study-wide: Why repertoires differed is undefined; disease activity or prior therapy possibly contributed. Newly diagnosed patients were said to have less baseline TCR diversity than healthy donors did. Nivolumab initiation under 1 year post-ASCT meant exclusion. It was CD4+ TCR diversity, not CD8+, that rose significantly by C4D1.

TCRdb keeps only in-frame clones here, not all; method: immunoSEQ multiplex PCR. The data show some 41,000 clones, approximately 72% seen once. CDR3 length: 13 residues. Germline lookup yields CDR1 SGHVS and CDR2 FNYEAQ. With 2 bases removed from V and 8 bases from J, the gap between germline ends came to 10 bases. This clone was seen only once. Its antigen is unknown. Every patient had relapsed following autologous stem cell transplantation, and cohorts differed in brentuximab vedotin exposure. This TCR was recovered from a human donor with classical Hodgkin lymphoma. Sequences were derived from peripheral blood mononuclear cells (PBMCs), sampled before the second cycle of nivolumab. The genes are TRBV7-6 and TRBJ2-1, with D perhaps matching TRBD1 (5 bases). CDR3 sequence reads: CASSLQGGDEQFF. The CDR3 DNA sequence: TGTGCCAGCAGCTTACAGGGTGGGGATGAGCAGTTCTTC.